This T cell receptor (beta chain) was captured by sequencing in a study of OX40 agonist ivuxolimab in advanced cancers. Turning to the overall study: Ivuxolimab, which targeted the costimulatory receptor OX40 (CD134), was an agonistic, fully human IgG2 monoclonal antibody. Intravenous ivuxolimab was administered to patients every 2 weeks at six dose levels: 0.01, 0.1, 0.3, 1.5, 3 and 10 mg/kg. Among the approximately 50 dose-escalation patients, around 19 had hepatocellular carcinoma, approximately 15 melanoma, 9 renal cell carcinoma and 9 head and neck cancer. A male proportion of roughly 80% and a mean age of 60 years, ranging from about 23 to 79, were recorded for the dose-escalation cohort. Patients were allowed to have had prior anti-PD-1, anti-PD-L1 or anti-CTLA-4 therapy, and 30% to 40% of the dose-escalation patients had been treated with checkpoint inhibitors. Partial responses were achieved by three dose-escalation patients, of whom one had hepatocellular carcinoma and two had cutaneous melanoma. The purpose of peripheral TCRbeta sequencing was to test whether ivuxolimab changed TCR sequence diversity and led to clonal T-cell expansion. The monotherapy dose-escalation portion (N ≈ 52 patients) of the phase I ivuxolimab trial is reported in the paper. What the study reported, not specific to this receptor: The antigen specificity of the clonally expanded peripheral T cells was not determined. In the 0.1-3.0 mg/kg groups, partial responders had among the lowest normalized peripheral clonal expansion, particularly in CD8+ T cells. Clonal expansion of both CD4+ and CD8+ blood T cells was observed from baseline to week 6 at doses 0.1 to 3.0 mg/kg. After ivuxolimab, expanded clones were on average more numerous among CD8+ T cells than among CD4+ T cells. Low levels of normalized T-cell clonal expansion were also seen in some nonresponding patients.

In regard to this clone: Its antigen target is currently unknown. Qualities for individual bases were not recorded, and no much larger clone is one base off.

V trim: 6 bases; J trim: 0 bases; unmatched bases: 7. CDR1 and CDR2, per the germline V gene, are SGHAT and FQNNGV. From the cysteine up to the phenylalanine, the CDR3 has a length of 15 residues. Just CDR3 DNA is preserved here, 45 bases in frame from base 1. Patients with a history of autoimmune disease or receiving systemic immunosuppression were excluded from the trial. Peripheral blood for TCR sequencing was collected from all dose cohorts at baseline, on cycle 4 day 1, and on cycle 7 day 1. The samples were taken from a phase I, first-in-human, multicenter, open-label dose-escalation trial of ivuxolimab. Adults with locally advanced or metastatic melanoma, renal cell carcinoma, hepatocellular carcinoma or head and neck squamous cell carcinoma were enrolled in the trial. Before TCR sequencing, CD4+ T cells and CD8+ T cells from peripheral blood were sorted into separate populations. To sequence the TCRbeta CDR3 region, genomic DNA was isolated from the sorted cells. The immunoSEQ Assay was used to sequence the TCRbeta CDR3 regions. The immuneACCESS repertoire file appears here via TCRdb, limited to in-frame rearrangements. These files lack a portion of the clones; in checked studies, under half of the deficit traces to unresolved V genes, and the cause of the others is not known. The sample profile shows some 79,000 clones; over 75% of them were found once. Roughly 4.3% of the sample goes to the ten largest clones.

The material was CD4+ or CD8+ T cells sorted from blood, obtained in a trial of the OX40 agonist ivuxolimab. The chain joins TRBV11-2 to TRBJ2-7; 8 central nucleotides agree with TRBD2. The receptor was derived from an adult with an advanced solid tumor such as melanoma, head and neck, liver or kidney cancer. The CDR3 region: CASSQAGVLSYEQYF. Read as DNA, the sequence is TGTGCCAGCAGTCAAGCGGGGGTCCTCTCCTACGAGCAGTACTTC.